This T cell receptor beta chain is drawn from a study of blood T cell repertoires in COVID-19. About the study: Acute and convalescent COVID-19 specimens originated in the United States, Italy and Spain.

Individuals aged about 18 to 95 years were recruited from 24 US areas. Donors in Cohort 3 who had recovered were those with two negative PCRs, healthcare professional clearance, or resolution of their symptoms. Repertoires were generated with immunoSEQ multiplex PCR, while TCRdb's copy carries only in-frame clones and drops some. Of some 510,000 clones in the sample, around 89% were seen once. V was pared by 5 bases and J by 2 bases, with 5 bases of the junction left unmatched. The CDR3 length is 15 residues. CDR1 and CDR2 (germline): MNHEY, SVGEGT. This rearrangement joins TRBV6-2 or TRBV6-3 to TRBJ1-5; 8 nucleotides align to TRBD1. Sequencing was carried out using PBMCs or T cells enriched from blood (not recorded which). The receptor was isolated from a woman aged 40 to 55 who had recovered from COVID-19. The CDR3 DNA reads as TGTGCCAGCAGTAGACAGGGGAGAGGCAATCAGCCCCAGCATTTT. Its protein is CASSRQGRGNQPQHF.